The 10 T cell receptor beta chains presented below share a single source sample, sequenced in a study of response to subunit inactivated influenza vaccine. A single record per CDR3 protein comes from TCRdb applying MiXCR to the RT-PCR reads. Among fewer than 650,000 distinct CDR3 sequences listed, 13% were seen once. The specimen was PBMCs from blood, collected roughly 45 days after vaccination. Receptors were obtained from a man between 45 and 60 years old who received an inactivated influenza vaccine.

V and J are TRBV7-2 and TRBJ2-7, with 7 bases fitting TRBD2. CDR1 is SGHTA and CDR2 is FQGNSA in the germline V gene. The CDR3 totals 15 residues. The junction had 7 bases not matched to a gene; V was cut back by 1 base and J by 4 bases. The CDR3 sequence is CASSLVAGELYEQYF. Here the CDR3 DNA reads TGTGCCAGCAGCTTAGTGGCGGGGGAACTATACGAGCAGTACTTC.

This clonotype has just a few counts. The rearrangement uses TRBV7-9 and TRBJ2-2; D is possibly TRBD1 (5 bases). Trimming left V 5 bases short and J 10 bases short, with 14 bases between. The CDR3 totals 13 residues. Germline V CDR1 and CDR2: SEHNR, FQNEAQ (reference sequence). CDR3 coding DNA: TGTGCCAGCAGCGGACAAGTCAATCCGGAGCTGTTTTTT. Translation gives CASSGQVNPELFF.

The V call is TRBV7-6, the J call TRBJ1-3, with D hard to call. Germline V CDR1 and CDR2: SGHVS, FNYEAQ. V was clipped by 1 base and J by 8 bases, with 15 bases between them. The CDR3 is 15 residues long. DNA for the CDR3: TGTGCCAGCAGCTTAGAGGCATACGCAGGATACACCATATATTTT. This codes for CASSLEAYAGYTIYF.

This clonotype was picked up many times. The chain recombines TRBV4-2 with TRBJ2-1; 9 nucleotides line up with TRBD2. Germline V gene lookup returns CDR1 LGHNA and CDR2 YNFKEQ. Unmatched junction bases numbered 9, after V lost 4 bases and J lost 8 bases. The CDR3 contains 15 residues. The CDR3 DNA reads TGTGCCAGCAGCCCTGGTAGCGGGGGCGGGGATGAGCAGTTCTTC. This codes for CASSPGSGGGDEQFF.

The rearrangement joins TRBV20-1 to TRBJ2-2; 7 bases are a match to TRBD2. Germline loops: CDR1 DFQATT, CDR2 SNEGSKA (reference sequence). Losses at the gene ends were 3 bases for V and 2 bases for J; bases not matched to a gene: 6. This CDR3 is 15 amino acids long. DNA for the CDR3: TGCAGTGCTAGGGCGCCTAGCGGTAACACCGGGGAGCTGTTTTTT. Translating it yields CSARAPSGNTGELFF.

CDR3 sequence: CASSPPPRYEQYF. The CDR3 DNA sequence: TGTGCCAGCAGCCCCCCACCCAGATACGAGCAGTACTTC. J is TRBJ2-7 and V is TRBV28; no clear D. V was trimmed by 6 bases and J by 4 bases, leaving 13 bases between them. The CDR3 loop spans 13 amino acids. In germline, CDR1 is MDHEN, CDR2 SYDVKM. Together with reference TRBV28 and TRBJ2-7, the CDR3 gives the full variable domain: DVKVTQSSRYLVKRTGEKVFLECVQDMDHENMFWYRQDPGLGLRLIYFSYDVKMKEKGDIPEGYSVSREKKERFSLILESASTNQTSMYLCASSPPPRYEQYFGPGTRLTVT.

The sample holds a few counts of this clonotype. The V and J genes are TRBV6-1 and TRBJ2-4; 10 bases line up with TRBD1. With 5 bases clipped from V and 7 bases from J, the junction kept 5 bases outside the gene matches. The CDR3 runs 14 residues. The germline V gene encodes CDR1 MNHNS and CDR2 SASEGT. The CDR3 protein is CASSPRTGGNIQYF. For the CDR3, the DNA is TGTGCCAGCAGTCCCCGGACAGGGGGGAACATTCAGTACTTC.

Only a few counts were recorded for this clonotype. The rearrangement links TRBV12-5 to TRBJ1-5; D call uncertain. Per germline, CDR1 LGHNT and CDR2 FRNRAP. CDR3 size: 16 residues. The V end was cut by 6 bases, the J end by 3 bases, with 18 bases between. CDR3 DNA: TGTGCTAGTGGCCCACCCGGCCGGGAGATCAATCAGCCCCAGCATTTT. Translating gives CASGPPGREINQPQHF.

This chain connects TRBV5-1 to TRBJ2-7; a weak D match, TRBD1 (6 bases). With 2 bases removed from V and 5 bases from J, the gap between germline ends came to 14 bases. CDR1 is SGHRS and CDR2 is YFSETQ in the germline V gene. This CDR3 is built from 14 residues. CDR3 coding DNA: TGCGCCAGCAGCTTAACAGGGAAGGCCCACGAGCAGTACTTC. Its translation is CASSLTGKAHEQYF.

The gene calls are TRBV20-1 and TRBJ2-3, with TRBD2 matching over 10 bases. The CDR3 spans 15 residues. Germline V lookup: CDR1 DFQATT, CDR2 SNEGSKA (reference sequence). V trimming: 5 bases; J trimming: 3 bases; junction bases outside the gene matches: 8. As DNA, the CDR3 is TGCAGTGCTGGACGCCCGGGACTAGCGACAGATACGCAGTATTTT. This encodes CSAGRPGLATDTQYF.